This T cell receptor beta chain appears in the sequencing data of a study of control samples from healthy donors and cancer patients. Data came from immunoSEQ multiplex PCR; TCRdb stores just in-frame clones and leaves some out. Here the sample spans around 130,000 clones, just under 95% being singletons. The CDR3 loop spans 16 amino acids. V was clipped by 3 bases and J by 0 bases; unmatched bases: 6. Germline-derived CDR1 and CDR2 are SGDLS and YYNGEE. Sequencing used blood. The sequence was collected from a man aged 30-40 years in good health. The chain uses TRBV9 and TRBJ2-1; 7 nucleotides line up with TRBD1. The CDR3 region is CASSEGQYSSYNEQFF. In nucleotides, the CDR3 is TGTGCCAGCAGCGAGGGACAGTACTCCTCCTACAATGAGCAGTTCTTC.